The source of this T cell receptor (beta chain) is a study of shared clonotypes between healthy human individuals. Overall study findings and caveats: Sampling included only blood; tissue repertoires likely differ. Only a few donors were included, so the genetic and exposure-history diversity represented was limited.

In the authors' methods: ImmunoSEQ gave junction-only sequences without quality scores, so filtering differed. Clones were read by immunoSEQ multiplex PCR, and TCRdb kept only the in-frame ones, dropping some. V and J calls and clone size are given by that table; D and trimming were obtained from the DNA. The sample records approximately 510,000 clones, 70% to 80% being singletons. HIV-negative, healthy adults without recent acute infections or vaccinations were the donors. V lost 3 bases, J lost 7 bases, and 12 bases lay in between. Looked up from germline, CDR1 is MNHEY and CDR2 is SMNVEV (reference sequence). CDR3 length equals 13 residues. On this clone: Its antigen is as yet unknown.

The origin of this receptor is a woman aged 40-49 years in good health. Some clones in this sample may be carry-over from other donors' samples. The specimen sequenced was PBMCs. The rearrangement joins TRBV27 to TRBJ1-2, with unresolved D. CDR3 DNA sequence: TGTGCCAGCAGTTTGGGCGGCGACGGTGGCTACACCTTC. Protein sequence: CASSLGGDGGYTF.